These T cell receptor beta chains were read from a single sample in a study of blood T cell repertoires in COVID-19. Clones were read by immunoSEQ multiplex PCR, and TCRdb kept only the in-frame ones, dropping some. In the table there are roughly 80,000 clones, approximately 90% of which are singletons. The sample taken for sequencing was peripheral blood. Source of these receptors: a woman at least 80 years old with active or convalescent COVID-19. Each CDR3 is given with its conserved first and last residue. Fields, in order: V gene, clone size, J gene, D gene, CDR3 DNA, CDR3 protein. A D gene is named only where the DNA matches it firmly. Some rows mark clone size as missing; the rest say once, few, many or name a class of expanded clone.

>TRBV19|NA|TRBJ1-1|TRBD1
TGTGCCAGTAGTCCCCTACCGGGACAGTTATCGAGGACTAACACTGAAGCTTTCTTT
CASSPLPGQLSRTNTEAFF
>TRBV9|NA|TRBJ2-1|TRBD1
TGTGCCAGCAGACCAACCGGGACAGGGGGGATTGAGCAGTTCTTC
CASRPTGTGGIEQFF
>TRBV15|NA|TRBJ1-5|NA
TGTGCCACCAGTGGAGGGGCTTATCAGCCCCAGCATTTT
CATSGGAYQPQHF
>TRBV12-3/TRBV12-4|NA|TRBJ2-1|NA
TGTGCCAGCAGTAAGGACAGATACGAGCAGTTCTTC
CASSKDRYEQFF
>TRBV7-2|NA|TRBJ2-3|TRBD1
TGTGCCAGCAGCTTAAGGACCGGGACAGGGAAAGATACGCAGTATTTT
CASSLRTGTGKDTQYF
>TRBV28|NA|TRBJ2-5|TRBD2
TGTGCCAGCAGTTTCCCGCTAGCGGGGGGTACTCAAGAGACCCAGTACTTC
CASSFPLAGGTQETQYF
>TRBV2|NA|TRBJ1-4|TRBD1
TGTGCCAGCAGTGAGTCCGGAGGGGGCGAAAAACTGTTTTTT
CASSESGGGEKLFF
>TRBV28|once|TRBJ2-1|TRBD2
TGTGCCAGCAGCTCCCCTCAAGCGGGAGTTAGGAATGAGCAGTTCTTC
CASSSPQAGVRNEQFF
>TRBV5-4|once|TRBJ1-6|NA
TGTGCCAGCAGCTTCGACGGGGGAAATTCACCCCTCCACTTT
CASSFDGGNSPLHF
>TRBV4-3|NA|TRBJ1-1|TRBD1
TGCGCCAGCCGCAGGAGGGACAGGGAATTGAGAGCTTTCTTT
CASRRRDRELRAFF
>TRBV28|NA|TRBJ1-2|TRBD1
TGTGCCAGCAGTCAGGGACAGGTTAACTATGGCTACACCTTC
CASSQGQVNYGYTF
>TRBV6-2/TRBV6-3|once|TRBJ2-7|NA
TGTGCCAGCAGTGACCCTACAGGGATCTTCTACGAGCAGTACTTC
CASSDPTGIFYEQYF
>TRBV4-3|NA|TRBJ2-1|NA
TGCGCCAGCAGCCAAGTGAAGGGAGGTGAGCAGTTCTTC
CASSQVKGGEQFF
>TRBV7-2|NA|TRBJ2-3|NA
TGTGCCAGCAGCTTAGGAGGCGGGATAACAGATACGCAGTATTTT
CASSLGGGITDTQYF
>TRBV7-8|NA|TRBJ2-7|NA
TGTGCCAGCAGCTTAGCGTCAGGACAGACCTACGAGCAGTACTTC
CASSLASGQTYEQYF
>TRBV3-1/TRBV3-2|NA|TRBJ1-5|NA
TGTGCCAGCAGCCAAAAAGCGAAGGGGAATCAGCCCCAGCATTTT
CASSQKAKGNQPQHF
>TRBV5-1|NA|TRBJ2-2|NA
TGCGCCAGCAGCTTGGGAACAGGGAAGGCCGGGGAGCTGTTTTTT
CASSLGTGKAGELFF
>TRBV2|NA|TRBJ2-1|TRBD2
TGTGCCAGCAGTGATCCTAGCGGCTGGGGTGAGCAGTTCTTC
CASSDPSGWGEQFF
>TRBV9|NA|TRBJ1-3|TRBD1
TGTGCCAGCAGCGTAGATAGGTCAGGGGGCAACACCATATATTTT
CASSVDRSGGNTIYF
>TRBV19|few|TRBJ1-2|TRBD1
TGTGCCAGTAGTACCTCCACAGGGGGAAGCTATGGCTACACCTTC
CASSTSTGGSYGYTF
>TRBV7-2|NA|TRBJ2-7|TRBD1
TGTGCCAGCAGCCCCCAGGACAGGGGCTACGAGCAGTACTTC
CASSPQDRGYEQYF
>TRBV27|NA|TRBJ1-5|NA
TGTGCCAGCAGTCGGGACCCGGCAAGCGGGGGAGGCAATCAGCCCCAGCATTTT
CASSRDPASGGGNQPQHF
>TRBV6-2/TRBV6-3|NA|TRBJ2-1|TRBD1
TGTGCCAGCAGTCCGGGACAGGGGTACAATGAGCAGTTCTTC
CASSPGQGYNEQFF
>TRBV5-4|NA|TRBJ1-1|NA
TGTGCCAGCAGTCTGGAGGGATTGAGTACTGAAGCTTTCTTT
CASSLEGLSTEAFF
>TRBV5-1|NA|TRBJ2-1|TRBD2
TGCGCCAGCAGCTTGGGGTTGGGCGGGAGGCTCTACAATGAGCAGTTCTTC
CASSLGLGGRLYNEQFF
>TRBV5-1|NA|TRBJ2-1|NA
TGCGCCAGCAGCTTGGGGGCTGGGGCATCCGAGCAGTTCTTC
CASSLGAGASEQFF
>TRBV5-4|few|TRBJ1-3|TRBD1
TGTGCCAGCAGCTCAGGGGGGTACTCTGGAAACACCATATATTTT
CASSSGGYSGNTIYF